The rows below give T cell receptor beta chains drawn from one sample of a study of blood T cell repertoires in COVID-19. Assay: immunoSEQ multiplex PCR; the TCRdb copy retains only in-frame clones and omits some. The table lists fewer than 200,000 clones, 85% of them singletons, with roughly 8.3% in the top ten. Sequencing used peripheral blood. Every receptor here comes from a woman aged 55-69 years with COVID-19, enrolled during active disease. CDR3s leave out the opening cysteine and the closing phenylalanine or tryptophan. Each record gives: clone size, V gene, D gene, CDR3 protein. A D gene is named only where the DNA matches it firmly. Where a row states a size, it is once, few, many or the class of an expanded clone; other rows omit it.

once | TRBV14 | . | ASSQDMSGQNNEQF
. | TRBV6-4 | . | ASSAGGNTDTQY
. | TRBV7-3 | TRBD1 | ASSLTGTGGYNEQF
. | TRBV6-6 | . | ASTFTRQNTEAF
. | TRBV30 | . | AWSVRGRFMNTEAF
. | TRBV21-1 | . | ASSGARDYYPYNEQF
once | TRBV7-9 | TRBD2 | ASSWTSGGAEETQY
. | TRBV18 | . | ASSPKASDSTDTQY
few | TRBV9 | . | ASSADRYSDNEQF
. | TRBV7-9 | TRBD1 | ASSLFPPTGVGTGELF
. | TRBV11-2 | . | ASSLERDYGYT
. | TRBV25-1 | . | ASSREGGRYYGYT
. | TRBV30 | . | AWRGGGHSRTEAF
. | TRBV27 | TRBD1 | ASSPRQGKGENTEAF
. | TRBV18 | TRBD1 | ASSPRASQGADYGYT
. | TRBV5-1 | . | ASSLVPPNLPIEQY
few | TRBV7-3 | . | ASSLEPTGELF
. | TRBV18 | . | ASSLTVVDYGYT
. | TRBV7-9 | . | ASSLGQRNEQF
. | TRBV19 | TRBD1 | ASRDRPLSGNTIY
. | TRBV11-2 | . | ASSFAGRNEQF
. | TRBV2 | . | ASSEGRTAEAF
. | TRBV2 | . | ASSNTRSSETQY
. | TRBV10-2 | TRBD1 | ASSSGRPDRGEKLF
. | TRBV10-3 | TRBD1 | AIRATGNSGNTIY
. | TRBV18 | . | ASSPTENNSPLH
. | TRBV7-2 | . | ASSPDGNYNSPLH
. | TRBV27 | TRBD1 | ASSWTGSVDYGYT
. | TRBV5-5 | . | ASSHQTGTSTDTQY
. | TRBV6-5 | TRBD1 | ASSHDRGLGEQF
. | TRBV19 | TRBD1 | ASQGGTGIYNEQF
. | TRBV24-1 | TRBD1 | ATSDGQAGGEPQH